These 18 T cell receptor beta chains were all obtained from the same sample, sequenced in a study of CD4 T cell repertoires in COVID-19. Measured with immunoSEQ multiplex PCR; TCRdb has only the in-frame clones, and not every one. This sample carries some 71,000 clones, 83% of them seen once, and the ten largest clones take over 0.45%. The material sequenced was CD4+ T cells from peripheral blood, taken after recovery from COVID-19. The receptors here all came from a human donor who had COVID-19.

V is TRBV11-2 and J is TRBJ2-7; weak D call: TRBD2 (6 bases). V lost 3 bases, J lost 2 bases, and 11 bases lay in between. CDR3 length: 14 residues. Per germline, CDR1 SGHAT and CDR2 FQNNGV. This CDR3 reads CASSLQWRAYEQYF. In DNA form, the CDR3 reads TGTGCCAGCAGCTTGCAGTGGAGGGCCTACGAGCAGTACTTC.

The chain employs TRBV5-1 and TRBJ2-5; 8 positions match TRBD2. The CDR3 covers 14 residues. The germline CDR1 and CDR2 sequences are SGHRS and YFSETQ. V gave up 5 bases and J gave up 4 bases; unmatched junction bases: 7. CDR3 amino acids: CASSREGNLETQYF. The CDR3 DNA reads TGCGCCAGCAGTCGGGAGGGGAATCTAGAGACCCAGTACTTC. Based on the CDR3 plus reference TRBV5-1 and TRBJ2-5, the full variable domain is KAGVTQTPRYLIKTRGQQVTLSCSPISGHRSVSWYQQTPGQGLQFLFEYFSETQRNKGNFPGRFSGRQFSNSRSEMNVSTLELGDSALYLCASSREGNLETQYFGPGTRLLVL.

The gene calls are TRBV6-1 and TRBJ2-4; TRBD1 matches 9 bases. Unmatched junction bases numbered 6, after V lost 3 bases and J lost 6 bases. CDR1 MNHNS and CDR2 SASEGT come from the germline V gene. CDR3 length: 15 amino acids. The CDR3 DNA is TGTGCCAGCAGTGACCCCGGGACAGGGACAAACATTCAGTACTTC. Its protein product is CASSDPGTGTNIQYF.

The V gene is TRBV6-5, the J gene TRBJ1-5; no clear D. This CDR3 is built from 13 residues. CDR1 MNHEY and CDR2 SVGAGI come from the germline V gene. Deletions cut 7 bases from V and 0 bases from J, with 7 bases between. CDR3 in DNA: TGTGCCAGCATCTTAGATAGCAATCAGCCCCAGCATTTT. Its protein is CASILDSNQPQHF.

The J gene is TRBJ2-7, the V gene TRBV5-5; the D is unclear. V dropped 4 bases and J dropped 3 bases, with 5 bases sitting between them. The CDR3 sequence is 11 residues long. Per the germline V gene, CDR1 is SGHKS and CDR2 is YYEKEE (reference sequence). The CDR3 reads CASSAGYEQYF. In nucleotides, the CDR3 is TGTGCCAGCAGCGCCGGCTACGAGCAGTACTTC.

J is TRBJ2-5 and V is TRBV20-1; D remains unclear. The CDR3 contains 11 residues. Germline CDR1 DFQATT, CDR2 SNEGSKA (reference sequence). V shed 6 bases and J shed 0 bases, with 5 bases lying between them. The CDR3 DNA reads as TGCAGTGCCCAGTACCAAGAGACCCAGTACTTC. Its protein is CSAQYQETQYF.

This chain uses TRBV7-2 with TRBJ1-3; possible D gene TRBD1, 5 bases. The V end was cut by 6 bases, the J end by 0 bases, with 12 bases between. The length of the CDR3 is 15 residues. CDR1 is SGHTA and CDR2 is FQGNSA in the germline V gene. CDR3 loop: CASRTLGGSGNTIYF. The CDR3 nucleotides are TGTGCCAGCAGAACCTTGGGGGGCTCTGGAAACACCATATATTTT.

The chain combines TRBV11-2 with TRBJ1-1, with D possibly matching TRBD1 (6 bases). The V end was cut by 2 bases, the J end by 2 bases, with 9 bases between. Germline assignment: CDR1 SGHAT and CDR2 FQNNGV. The CDR3 loop spans 14 amino acids. The CDR3 here is CASSLLTGNTEAFF. The CDR3 DNA follows: TGTGCCAGCAGCTTATTGACAGGAAACACTGAAGCTTTCTTT.

This chain joins TRBV5-4 and TRBJ1-4; TRBD1 is a possible D gene (6 bases). Germline V CDR1 and CDR2: SGHNT, YYREEE (reference sequence). The CDR3 contains 14 residues. V was shortened by 2 bases and J by 8 bases, with 13 bases between the two germline ends. CDR3 bases: TGTGCCAGCAGCTTCAGGGGAGTGAAAGAAAAACTGTTTTTT. Translated, it gives CASSFRGVKEKLFF.

Comment on this clone: At the DNA level, this CDR3 is encoded by other sequences in the same sample as well. The chain carries TRBV6-5 and TRBJ2-3; 9 nucleotides line up with TRBD1. The germline gives CDR1 MNHEY, CDR2 SVGAGI. The CDR3 is 14 amino acids. Trimming at V came to 5 bases and at J to 3 bases, leaving 3 bases not matched to a gene. The CDR3 coding sequence is TGTGCCAGCAGTAGGGACAGGGAGACAGATACGCAGTATTTT. Its translation is CASSRDRETDTQYF.

CDR3 in amino acids: CASSLELGGTQYF. In DNA, the CDR3 is TGCGCCAGCAGCTTGGAGCTGGGGGGGACCCAGTACTTC. The chain is built from TRBV5-1 and TRBJ2-5; a possible D gene is TRBD2 (6 bases). The CDR3 covers 13 residues. The germline CDR1 and CDR2 sequences are SGHRS and YFSETQ. V lost 0 bases and J lost 7, with 10 bases in between.

The gene calls are TRBV5-6 and TRBJ2-5; a possible D gene is TRBD1 (6 bases). Trimming pared 4 bases from V and 7 bases from J, leaving 14 bases between. Germline CDR1 SGHDT, CDR2 YYEEEE. The CDR3 consists of 13 residues. In DNA, the CDR3 is TGTGCCAGCAGCCGGTTACAGGGTGGGACCCAGTACTTC. Encoded protein: CASSRLQGGTQYF.

This clone showed up just a few times. This chain joins TRBV5-6 and TRBJ1-1, with D hard to call. CDR1 SGHDT and CDR2 YYEEEE come from the germline V gene. Trimming stripped 1 base from V and 5 bases from J, with 9 bases between. The CDR3 has 13 amino acids. The CDR3: CASSLQSRTEAFF. Here the CDR3 DNA reads TGTGCCAGCAGCTTGCAATCGAGGACTGAAGCTTTCTTT.

The chain combines TRBV19 with TRBJ1-5; D ambiguous. The CDR3 contains 14 residues. Trimming removed 3 bases from V and 7 bases from J, with 13 bases in between. Germline CDR1 LNHDA, CDR2 SQIVND (reference sequence). In nucleotides, the CDR3 is TGTGCCAGTAGTATCCTGGGGATAGGGCAGCCCCAGCATTTT. It translates to CASSILGIGQPQHF.

This rearrangement joins TRBV7-9 to TRBJ2-5; tentatively, D is TRBD2 (5 bases). V was clipped by 2 bases and J by 5 bases, with 12 bases between them. The CDR3 runs 14 residues. Germline V gene sequence: CDR1 SEHNR, CDR2 FQNEAQ (reference sequence). CDR3 loop: CASSLSAGGETQYF. CDR3 coding DNA: TGTGCCAGCAGCTTATCCGCGGGCGGTGAGACCCAGTACTTC.

The chain joins TRBV9 to TRBJ2-7, with D perhaps TRBD2 (5 bases). The CDR3 sequence is 12 residues long. The V gene's germline CDR1 is SGDLS and CDR2 YYNGEE. Trimming shortened V by 4 bases and J by 6 bases, and 11 bases separated the two germline ends. CDR3 DNA sequence: TGTGCCAGCAGCCTACTAGGCGGCGAGCAGTACTTC. Its protein product is CASSLLGGEQYF.

V gene TRBV18 combines with J gene TRBJ1-2; D gene ambiguous. The CDR3 runs to 19 residues. Between the trimmed V and J ends, which lost 3 bases and 3 bases, there was a span of 26 bases. Germline V CDR1 and CDR2: KGHSH, LQKENI. The CDR3 DNA sequence: TGTGCCAGCTCACCCCTGAGTTCACTGGGCGTGAAGACTTACTATGGCTACACCTTC. It is translated as CASSPLSSLGVKTYYGYTF.

The chain couples TRBV7-2 to TRBJ2-7, with D possibly TRBD2 on 7 matching bases. CDR3 size: 16 residues. Germline CDR1 SGHTA, CDR2 FQGNSA. Trimming pared 2 bases from V and 2 bases from J, leaving 16 bases between. CDR3 coding DNA: TGTGCCAGCAGCTTAAGGGGGGGGGACACCGCCTACGAGCAGTACTTC. This encodes CASSLRGGDTAYEQYF.